A single T cell receptor (beta chain) is shown here with its context. What it recognizes is unknown. Other nucleotide sequences from this sample produce the same CDR3. The source of the sample is a study of shared clonotypes between healthy human individuals. V gave up 3 bases and J gave up 2 bases, with 4 bases separating them. Germline assignment: CDR1 SGHDN and CDR2 FVKESK. The CDR3 is made up of 12 amino acids. Whole-study results and caveats: Clonotypes shared by all four donors outscored non-shared clonotypes in generation probability. Rarefaction exposed incomplete sorted-subset sequencing despite large depth.

DNA at about 210 ng, around 30,000 T cell genomes, went into sorted-subset replicate PCRs. The assay was immunoSEQ multiplex PCR, and TCRdb's table has in-frame clones only and misses some. In the table there are some 2 million clones, 90% to 95% of which are singletons. Adult donors, all healthy and HIV-negative, had no recent acute infections or vaccinations. Input material: naive CD4+ T cells sorted from blood. Subset specified: CD45RA+ positively selected. This clonotype was sampled from a man younger than 35 in good health. The genes are TRBV14 and TRBJ1-2; D not certain. The CDR3: CASSQQNYGYTF. The CDR3 DNA is TGTGCCAGCAGCCAGCAGAACTATGGCTACACCTTC.